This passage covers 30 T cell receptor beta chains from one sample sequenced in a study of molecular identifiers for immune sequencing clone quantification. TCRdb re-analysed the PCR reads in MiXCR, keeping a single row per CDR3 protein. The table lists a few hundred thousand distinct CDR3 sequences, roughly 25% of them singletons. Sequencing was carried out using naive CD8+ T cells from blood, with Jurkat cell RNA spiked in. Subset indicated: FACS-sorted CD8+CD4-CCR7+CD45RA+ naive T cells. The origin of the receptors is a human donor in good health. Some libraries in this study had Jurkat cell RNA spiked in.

In DNA, the CDR3 is TGTGCCAGCAGCCAAGTTGGCAGTCACTCCTACGAGCAGTACTTC. Amino acid sequence: CASSQVGSHSYEQYF. The rearrangement links TRBV14 to TRBJ2-7; unclear D gene. V was pared by 1 base and J by 0 bases, with 10 bases between. The CDR3 loop spans 15 amino acids. The germline V gene encodes CDR1 SGHDN and CDR2 FVKESK. Drawing the rest from reference TRBV14 and TRBJ2-7, the complete variable domain is EAGVTQFPSHSVIEKGQTVTLRCDPISGHDNLYWYRRVMGKEIKFLLHFVKESKQDESGMPNNRFLAERTGGTYSTLKVQPAELEDSGVYFCASSQVGSHSYEQYFGPGTRLTVT.

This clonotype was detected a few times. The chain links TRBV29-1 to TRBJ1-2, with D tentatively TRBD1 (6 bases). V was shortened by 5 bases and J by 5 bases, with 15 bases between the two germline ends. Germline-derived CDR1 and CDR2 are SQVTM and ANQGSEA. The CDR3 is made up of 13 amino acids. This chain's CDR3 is CSVSDSSSYGYTF. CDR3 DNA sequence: TGCAGCGTTTCGGACAGTTCCTCTTATGGCTACACCTTC.

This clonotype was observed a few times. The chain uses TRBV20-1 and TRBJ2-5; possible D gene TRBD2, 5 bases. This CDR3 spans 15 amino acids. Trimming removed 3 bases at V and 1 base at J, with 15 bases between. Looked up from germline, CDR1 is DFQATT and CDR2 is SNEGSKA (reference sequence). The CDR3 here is CSASLEEDSQETQYF. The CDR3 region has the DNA TGCAGTGCTAGTTTAGAGGAGGATTCCCAAGAGACCCAGTACTTC.

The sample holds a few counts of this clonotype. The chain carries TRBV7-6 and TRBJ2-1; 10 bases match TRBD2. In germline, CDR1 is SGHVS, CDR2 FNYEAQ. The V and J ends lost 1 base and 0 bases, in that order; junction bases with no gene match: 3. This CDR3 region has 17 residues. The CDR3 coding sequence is TGTGCCAGCAGCTTAGACGCTAGCGGGAGCTCCTACAATGAGCAGTTCTTC. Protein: CASSLDASGSSYNEQFF.

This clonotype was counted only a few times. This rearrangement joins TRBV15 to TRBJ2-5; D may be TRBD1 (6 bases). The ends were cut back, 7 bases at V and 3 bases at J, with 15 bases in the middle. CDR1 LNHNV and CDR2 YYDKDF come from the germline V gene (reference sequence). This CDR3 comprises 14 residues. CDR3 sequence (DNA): TGTGCCACCATGGGGACAACTCTAGAAGAGACCCAGTACTTC. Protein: CATMGTTLEETQYF.

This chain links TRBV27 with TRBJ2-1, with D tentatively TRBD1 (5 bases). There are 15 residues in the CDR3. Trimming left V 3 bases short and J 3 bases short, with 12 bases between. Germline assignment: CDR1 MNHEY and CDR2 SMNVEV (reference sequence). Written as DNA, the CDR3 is TGTGCCAGCAGTTTCAGGGTTGGTGGCTACAATGAGCAGTTCTTC. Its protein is CASSFRVGGYNEQFF.

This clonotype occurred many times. The CDR3 loop reads CASSLTGSAEAFF. DNA of the CDR3: TGTGCCAGCAGCTTAACGGGATCGGCTGAAGCTTTCTTT. J is TRBJ1-1 and V is TRBV7-9; D gene uncertain. The CDR3 contains 13 residues. Germline V gene sequence: CDR1 SEHNR, CDR2 FQNEAQ (reference sequence). The V and J ends lost 2 bases and 6 bases respectively, with 10 bases between them. Full variable domain (missing parts from reference TRBV7-9 and TRBJ1-1): DTGVSQNPRHKITKRGQNVTFRCDPISEHNRLYWYRQTLGQGPEFLTYFQNEAQLEKSRLLSDRFSAERPKGSFSTLEIQRTEQGDSAMYLCASSLTGSAEAFFGQGTRLTVV.

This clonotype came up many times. The CDR3 sequence: CSVIAETLYEQYF. CDR3 coding DNA: TGCAGCGTGATAGCGGAGACTCTGTACGAGCAGTACTTC. The rearrangement uses TRBV29-1 and TRBJ2-7; the D gene is possibly TRBD2 (6 bases). The germline V gene has CDR1 SQVTM and CDR2 ANQGSEA. The V gene lost 6 bases and the J gene lost 4 bases, with 16 bases spanning the gap. This CDR3 is built from 13 residues.

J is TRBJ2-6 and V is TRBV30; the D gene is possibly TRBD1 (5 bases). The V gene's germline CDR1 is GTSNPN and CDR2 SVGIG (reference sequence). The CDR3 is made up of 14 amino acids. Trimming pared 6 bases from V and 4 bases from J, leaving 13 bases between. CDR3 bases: TGTGCCTGTTCGCAGGGCAGCGGGGCCAACGTCCTGACTTTC. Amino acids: CACSQGSGANVLTF.

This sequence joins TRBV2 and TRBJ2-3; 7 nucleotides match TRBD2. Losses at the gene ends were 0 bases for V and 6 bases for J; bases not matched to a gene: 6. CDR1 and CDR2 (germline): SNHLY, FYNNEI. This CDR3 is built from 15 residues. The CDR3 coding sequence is TGTGCCAGCAGTGAAGCCGGGCCCGGGGGGGATACGCAGTATTTT. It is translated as CASSEAGPGGDTQYF.

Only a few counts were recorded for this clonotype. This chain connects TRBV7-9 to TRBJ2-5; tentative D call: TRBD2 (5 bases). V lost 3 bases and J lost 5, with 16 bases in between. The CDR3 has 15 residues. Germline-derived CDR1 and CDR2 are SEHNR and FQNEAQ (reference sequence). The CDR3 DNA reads TGTGCCAGCAGCTTGGTCGGACTGGGAGAGGAGACCCAGTACTTC. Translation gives CASSLVGLGEETQYF.

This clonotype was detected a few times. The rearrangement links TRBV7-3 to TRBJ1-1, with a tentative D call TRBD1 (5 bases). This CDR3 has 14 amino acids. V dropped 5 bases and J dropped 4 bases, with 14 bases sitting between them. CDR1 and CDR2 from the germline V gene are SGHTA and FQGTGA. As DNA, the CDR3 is TGTGCCAGCAGCCAATCGGGGGGTTTCACTGAAGCTTTCTTT. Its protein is CASSQSGGFTEAFF.

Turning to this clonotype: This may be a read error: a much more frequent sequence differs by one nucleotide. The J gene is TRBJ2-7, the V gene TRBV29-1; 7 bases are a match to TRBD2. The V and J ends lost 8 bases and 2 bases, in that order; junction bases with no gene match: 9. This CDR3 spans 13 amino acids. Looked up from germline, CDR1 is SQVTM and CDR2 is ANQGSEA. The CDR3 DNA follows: TGCAGCATTATGCGGGGGTTAACCTACGAGCAGTACTTC. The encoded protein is CSIMRGLTYEQYF.

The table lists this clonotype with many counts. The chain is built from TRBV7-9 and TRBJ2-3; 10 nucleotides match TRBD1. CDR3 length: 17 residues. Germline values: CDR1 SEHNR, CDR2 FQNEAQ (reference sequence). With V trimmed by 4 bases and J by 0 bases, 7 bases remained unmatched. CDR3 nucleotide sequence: TGTGCCAGCAGCTCCCCGACAGGGGGCTGGAGCACAGATACGCAGTATTTT. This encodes CASSSPTGGWSTDTQYF. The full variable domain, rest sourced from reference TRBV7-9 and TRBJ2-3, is DTGVSQNPRHKITKRGQNVTFRCDPISEHNRLYWYRQTLGQGPEFLTYFQNEAQLEKSRLLSDRFSAERPKGSFSTLEIQRTEQGDSAMYLCASSSPTGGWSTDTQYFGPGTRLTVL.

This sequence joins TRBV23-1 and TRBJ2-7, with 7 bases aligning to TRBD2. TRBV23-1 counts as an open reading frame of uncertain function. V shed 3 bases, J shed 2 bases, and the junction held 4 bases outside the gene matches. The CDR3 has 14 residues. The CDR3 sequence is CASSHGAGAYEQYF. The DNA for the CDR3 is TGCGCCAGCAGTCATGGGGCGGGAGCCTACGAGCAGTACTTC.

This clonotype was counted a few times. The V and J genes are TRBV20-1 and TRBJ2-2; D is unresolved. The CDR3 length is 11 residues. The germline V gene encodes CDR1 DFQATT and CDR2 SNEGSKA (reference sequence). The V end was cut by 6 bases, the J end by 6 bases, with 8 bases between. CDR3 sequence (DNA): TGCAGTGCGACACAAGCCGGGGAGCTGTTTTTT. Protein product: CSATQAGELFF.

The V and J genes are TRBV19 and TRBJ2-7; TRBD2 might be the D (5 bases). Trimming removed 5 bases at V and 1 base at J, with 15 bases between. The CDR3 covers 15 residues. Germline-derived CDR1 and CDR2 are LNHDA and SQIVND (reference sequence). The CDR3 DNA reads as TGTGCCAGTAGTTTTGGGATTTCGGGGTCCTACGAGCAGTACTTC. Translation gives CASSFGISGSYEQYF.

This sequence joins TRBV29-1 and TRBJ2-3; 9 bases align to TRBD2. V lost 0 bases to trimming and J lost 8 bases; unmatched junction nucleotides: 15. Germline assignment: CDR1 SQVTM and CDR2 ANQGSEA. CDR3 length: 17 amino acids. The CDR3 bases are TGCAGCGTTGAAGAAGTTAGGCTAGCGGGGCTCATCGCTACGCAGTATTTT. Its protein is CSVEEVRLAGLIATQYF.

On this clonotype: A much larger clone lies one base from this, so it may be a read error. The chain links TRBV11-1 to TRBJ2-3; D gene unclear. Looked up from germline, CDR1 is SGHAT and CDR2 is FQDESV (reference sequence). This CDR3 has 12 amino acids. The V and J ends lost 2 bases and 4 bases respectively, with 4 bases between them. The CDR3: CASSLWPDTQYF. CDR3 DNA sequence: TGTGCCAGCAGCTTATGGCCAGATACGCAGTATTTT. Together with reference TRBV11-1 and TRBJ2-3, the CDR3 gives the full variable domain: EAEVAQSPRYKITEKSQAVAFWCDPISGHATLYWYRQILGQGPELLVQFQDESVVDDSQLPKDRFSAERLKGVDSTLKIQPAELGDSAMYLCASSLWPDTQYFGPGTRLTVL.

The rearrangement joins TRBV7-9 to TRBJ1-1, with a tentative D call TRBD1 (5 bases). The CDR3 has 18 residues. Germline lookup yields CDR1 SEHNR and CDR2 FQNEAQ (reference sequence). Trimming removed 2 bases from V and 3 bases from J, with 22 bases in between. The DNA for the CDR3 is TGTGCCAGCAGCTTACAGCTTTTCCTCTCTGGGACGGACACTGAAGCTTTCTTT. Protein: CASSLQLFLSGTDTEAFF.

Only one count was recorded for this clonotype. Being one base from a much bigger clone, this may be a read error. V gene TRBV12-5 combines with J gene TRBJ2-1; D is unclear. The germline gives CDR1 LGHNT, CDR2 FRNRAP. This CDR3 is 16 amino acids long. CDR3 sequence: CASGLVIRLSYDEQFF. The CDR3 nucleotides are TGTGCTAGTGGTTTGGTAATAAGACTCTCCTACGATGAGCAGTTCTTC. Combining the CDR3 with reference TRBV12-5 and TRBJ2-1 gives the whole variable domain DARVTQTPRHKVTEMGQEVTMRCQPILGHNTVFWYRQTMMQGLELLAYFRNRAPLDDSGMPKDRFSAEMPDATLATLKIQPSEPRDSAVYFCASGLVIRLSYDEQFFGPGTRLTVL.

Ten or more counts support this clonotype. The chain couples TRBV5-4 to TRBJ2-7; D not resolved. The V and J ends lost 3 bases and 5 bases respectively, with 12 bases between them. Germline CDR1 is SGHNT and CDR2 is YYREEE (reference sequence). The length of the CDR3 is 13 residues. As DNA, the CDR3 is TGTGCCAGCAGCTCGAGCTGGATCAACGAGCAGTACTTC. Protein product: CASSSSWINEQYF.

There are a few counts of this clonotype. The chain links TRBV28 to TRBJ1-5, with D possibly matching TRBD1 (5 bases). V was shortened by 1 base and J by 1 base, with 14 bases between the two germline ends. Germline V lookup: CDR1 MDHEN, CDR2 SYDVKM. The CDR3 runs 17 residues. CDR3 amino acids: CASSLLMGVVSNQPQHF. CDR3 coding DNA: TGTGCCAGCAGTTTATTAATGGGGGTTGTGAGCAATCAGCCCCAGCATTTT.

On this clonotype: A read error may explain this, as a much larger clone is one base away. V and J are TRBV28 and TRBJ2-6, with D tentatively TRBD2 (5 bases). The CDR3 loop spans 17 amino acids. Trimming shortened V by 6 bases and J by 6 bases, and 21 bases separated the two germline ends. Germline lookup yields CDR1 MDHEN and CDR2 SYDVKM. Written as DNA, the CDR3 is TGTGCCAGCAGGGCCCGGGGTCTGTATGCTGAGGCCAACGTCCTGACTTTC. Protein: CASRARGLYAEANVLTF.

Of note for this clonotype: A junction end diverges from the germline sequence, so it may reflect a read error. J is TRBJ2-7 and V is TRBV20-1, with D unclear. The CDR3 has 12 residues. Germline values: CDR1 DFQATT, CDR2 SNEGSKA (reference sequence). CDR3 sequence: CTAIGEAYEQYF. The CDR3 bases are TGCACTGCTATTGGAGAGGCCTACGAGCAGTACTTC.

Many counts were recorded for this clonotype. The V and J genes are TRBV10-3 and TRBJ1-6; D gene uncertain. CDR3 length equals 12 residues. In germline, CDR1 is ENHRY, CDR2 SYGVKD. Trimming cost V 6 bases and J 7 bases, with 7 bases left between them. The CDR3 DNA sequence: TGTGCCATCAGCGCGTTAAATTCACCCCTCCACTTT. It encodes CAISALNSPLHF.

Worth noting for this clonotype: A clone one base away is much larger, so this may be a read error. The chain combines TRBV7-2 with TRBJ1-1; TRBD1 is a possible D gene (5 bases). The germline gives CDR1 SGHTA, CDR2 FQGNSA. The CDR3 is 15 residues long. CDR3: CASSSPTAVNTEALF. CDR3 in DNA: TGTGCCAGCAGCTCCCCGACAGCGGTGAACACTGAAGCTCTCTTT.

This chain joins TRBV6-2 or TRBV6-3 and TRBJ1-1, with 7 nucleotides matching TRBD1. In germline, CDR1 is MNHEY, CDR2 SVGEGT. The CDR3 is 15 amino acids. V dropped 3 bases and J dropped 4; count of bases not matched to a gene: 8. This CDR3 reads CASSYLGGGGTEAFF. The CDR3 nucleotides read TGTGCCAGCAGTTATCTAGGGGGCGGCGGCACTGAAGCTTTCTTT.

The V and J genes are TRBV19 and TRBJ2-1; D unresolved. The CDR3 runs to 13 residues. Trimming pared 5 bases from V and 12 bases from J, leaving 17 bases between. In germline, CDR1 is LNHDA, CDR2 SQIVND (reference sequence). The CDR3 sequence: CASSQPGLLGQFF. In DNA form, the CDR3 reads TGTGCCAGTAGTCAGCCCGGGCTTCTCGGGCAGTTCTTC.

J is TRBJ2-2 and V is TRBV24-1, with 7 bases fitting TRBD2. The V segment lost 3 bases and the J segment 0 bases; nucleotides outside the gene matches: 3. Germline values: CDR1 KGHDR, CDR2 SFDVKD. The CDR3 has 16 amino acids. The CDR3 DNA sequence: TGTGCCACCAGTGATAAGGGAGGGGCGAACACCGGGGAGCTGTTTTTT. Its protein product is CATSDKGGANTGELFF.